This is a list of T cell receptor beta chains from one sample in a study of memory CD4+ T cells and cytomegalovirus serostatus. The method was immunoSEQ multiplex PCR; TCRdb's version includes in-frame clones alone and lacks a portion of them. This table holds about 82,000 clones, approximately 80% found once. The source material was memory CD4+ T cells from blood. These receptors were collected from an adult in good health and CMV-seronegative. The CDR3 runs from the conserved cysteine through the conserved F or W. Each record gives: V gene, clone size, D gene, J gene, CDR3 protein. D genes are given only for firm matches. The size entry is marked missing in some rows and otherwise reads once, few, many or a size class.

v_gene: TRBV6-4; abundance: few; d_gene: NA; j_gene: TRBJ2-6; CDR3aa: CASRDSSGANVLTF
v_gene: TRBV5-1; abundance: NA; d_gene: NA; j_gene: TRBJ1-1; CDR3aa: CASSLVRNTEAFF
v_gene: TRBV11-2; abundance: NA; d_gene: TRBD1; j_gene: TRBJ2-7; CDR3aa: CASSDQGALVEQYF
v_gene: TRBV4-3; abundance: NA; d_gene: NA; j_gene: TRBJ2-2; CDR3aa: CASSPHYGTQNTGELFF
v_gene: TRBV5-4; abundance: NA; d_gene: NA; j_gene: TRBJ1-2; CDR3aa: CASSLVAGVLYGYTF
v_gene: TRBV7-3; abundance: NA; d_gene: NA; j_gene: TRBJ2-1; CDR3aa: CASSFRGPSDNEQFF
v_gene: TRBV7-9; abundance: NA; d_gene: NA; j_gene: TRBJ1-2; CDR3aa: CASSFSRVGYTF
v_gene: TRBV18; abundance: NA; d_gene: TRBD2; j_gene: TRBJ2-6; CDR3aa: CASSPLFGGGSGANVLTF
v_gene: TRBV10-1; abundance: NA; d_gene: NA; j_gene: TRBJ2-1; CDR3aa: CASSETAYNEQFF
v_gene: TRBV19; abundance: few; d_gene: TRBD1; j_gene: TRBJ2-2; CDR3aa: CASSSRTGLTGELFF
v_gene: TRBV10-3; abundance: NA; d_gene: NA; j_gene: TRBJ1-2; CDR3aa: CAISPVGGDYGYTF
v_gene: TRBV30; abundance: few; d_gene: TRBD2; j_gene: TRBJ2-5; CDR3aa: CAWTPGLAGETQYF
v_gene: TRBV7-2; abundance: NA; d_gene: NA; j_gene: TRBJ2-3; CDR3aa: CASSQLGGRTDTQYF
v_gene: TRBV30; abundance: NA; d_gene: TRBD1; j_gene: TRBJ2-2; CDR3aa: CAWSPPRRQGAWTGELFF
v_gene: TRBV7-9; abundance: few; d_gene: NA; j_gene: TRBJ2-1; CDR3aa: CASSLGGSNSYNEQFF
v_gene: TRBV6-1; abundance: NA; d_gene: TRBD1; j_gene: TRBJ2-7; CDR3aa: CASRTGKSSYEQYF
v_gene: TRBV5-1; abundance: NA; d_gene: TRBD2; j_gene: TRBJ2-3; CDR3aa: CASSPRLAGSTDTQYF
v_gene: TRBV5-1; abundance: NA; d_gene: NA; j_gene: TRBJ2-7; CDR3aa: CASSLLRSSVDEQYF
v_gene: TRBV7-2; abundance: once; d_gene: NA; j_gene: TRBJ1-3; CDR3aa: CASSSQSTLPYTIYF
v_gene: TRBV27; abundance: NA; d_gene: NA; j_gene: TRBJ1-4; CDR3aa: CASSRGGNEKLFF
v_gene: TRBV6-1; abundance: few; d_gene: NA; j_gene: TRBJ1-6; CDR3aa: CASSEGGQGPHF
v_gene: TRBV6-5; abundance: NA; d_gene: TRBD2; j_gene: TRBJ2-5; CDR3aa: CASRERGGHETQYF
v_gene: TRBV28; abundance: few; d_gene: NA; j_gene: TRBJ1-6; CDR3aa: CASGGVNSPLHF
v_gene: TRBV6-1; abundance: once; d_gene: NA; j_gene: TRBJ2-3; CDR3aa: CASIEGQRSTDTQYF
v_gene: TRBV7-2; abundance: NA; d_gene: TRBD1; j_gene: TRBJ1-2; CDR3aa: CASSHDRAFYQYGYTF
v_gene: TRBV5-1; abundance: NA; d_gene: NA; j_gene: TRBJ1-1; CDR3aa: CASSLDLDNTEAFF
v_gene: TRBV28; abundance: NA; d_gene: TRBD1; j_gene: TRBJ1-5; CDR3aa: CASSLISGQGINQPQHF
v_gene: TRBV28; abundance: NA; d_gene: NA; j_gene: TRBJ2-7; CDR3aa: CASSKTGYEQYF
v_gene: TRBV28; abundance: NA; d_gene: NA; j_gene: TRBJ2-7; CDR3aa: CASSLSGVYEQYF
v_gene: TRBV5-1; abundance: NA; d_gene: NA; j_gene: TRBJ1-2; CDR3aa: CASGTGQGGYTF
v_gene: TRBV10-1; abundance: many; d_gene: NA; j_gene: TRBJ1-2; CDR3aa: CASSESTDPRDTFYGYTF
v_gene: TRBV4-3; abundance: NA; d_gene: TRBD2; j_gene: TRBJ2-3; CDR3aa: CASSQDQASGGRGDTQYF
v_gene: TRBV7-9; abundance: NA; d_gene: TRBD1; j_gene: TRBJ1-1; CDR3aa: CASSTQQGDTEAFF
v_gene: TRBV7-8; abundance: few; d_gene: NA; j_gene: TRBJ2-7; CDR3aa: CASSKDVEQYF
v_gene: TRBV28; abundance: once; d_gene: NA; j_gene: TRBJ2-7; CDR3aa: CASSYRQAYEQYF
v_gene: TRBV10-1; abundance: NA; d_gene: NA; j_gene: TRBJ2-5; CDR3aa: CASSESLSQETQYF
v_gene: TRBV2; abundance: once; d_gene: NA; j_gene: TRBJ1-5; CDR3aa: CASSAPGYQYQPQHF
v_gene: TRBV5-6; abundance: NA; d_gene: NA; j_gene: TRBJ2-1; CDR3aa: CASSLGVAEQFF
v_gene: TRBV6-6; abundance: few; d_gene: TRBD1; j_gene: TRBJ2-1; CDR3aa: CASSSRDRNNEQFF
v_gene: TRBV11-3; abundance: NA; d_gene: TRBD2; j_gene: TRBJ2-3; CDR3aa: CASSLYGGGGGDTQYF
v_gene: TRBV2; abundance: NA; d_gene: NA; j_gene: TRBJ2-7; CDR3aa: CASSEADSYEQYF
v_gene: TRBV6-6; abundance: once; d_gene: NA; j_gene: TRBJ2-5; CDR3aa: CASSYSRVGETQYF
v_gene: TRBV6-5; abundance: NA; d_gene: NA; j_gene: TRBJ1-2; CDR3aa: CASRTGQLYGYTF
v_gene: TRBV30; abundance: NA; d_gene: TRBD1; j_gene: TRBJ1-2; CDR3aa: CAWSPGGNGYTF
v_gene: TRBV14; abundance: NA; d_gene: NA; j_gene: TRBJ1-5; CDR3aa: CASSQEFDQPQHF
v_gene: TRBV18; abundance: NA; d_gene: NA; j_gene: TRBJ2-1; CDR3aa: CASSPDTYNEQFF